The source of this TCR beta chain is a study of cytomegalovirus exposure and HLA in healthy donors. Study observations and caveats: Cytomegalovirus-associated TCR beta chains were listed, numbering 164.

Germline CDR1 and CDR2: SGHTA and FQGTGA. The CDR3 covers 14 residues. The J segment lost 6 bases and the V segment lost 4 bases, leaving 6 bases of the junction unmatched. Profiled with immunoSEQ multiplex PCR; TCRdb holds only in-frame clones, not every one. The profile shows approximately 120,000 clones, about 88% of them singletons. Turning to this clone: Its antigen is unknown.

The approximately 120-subject validation cohort, separate from the roughly 700-subject first cohort, included the donors. Sequencing was carried out using PBMCs. The chain carries TRBV7-3 and TRBJ2-4; TRBD1 matches 7 bases. This clonotype originated in a woman between 18 and 29 years old in good health and CMV-seronegative. The CDR3 DNA reads TGTGCCAGCAGCTCGGGACAGTCTAGAAACATTCAGTACTTC. Protein product: CASSSGQSRNIQYF.